Listed below are T cell receptor beta chains from one sample, sequenced in a study of T cell responses to AZD1222 COVID-19 vaccine. Produced via immunoSEQ multiplex PCR; TCRdb's table is partial and in-frame only. The sample records about 150,000 clones, about 93% being singletons. This material consisted of peripheral blood, taken 28 days after the second AZD1222 dose. The receptors were gathered from an adult who received the AZD1222 COVID-19 vaccine. Each CDR3 is given with its conserved first and last residue. D genes are given only for firm matches. A row's size may be missing; if present it is once, few, many or a size class.

V gene	D gene	clone size	J gene	CDR3 DNA	CDR3 protein
TRBV5-5	NA	NA	TRBJ1-1	TGTGCCAGCAGCTCGATCCCGGGACCGATGAACACTGAAGCTTTCTTT	CASSSIPGPMNTEAFF
TRBV12-3/TRBV12-4	NA	NA	TRBJ2-3	TGTGCCAGCAGTTTAGGAAGGTCCGATACGCAGTATTTT	CASSLGRSDTQYF
TRBV3-1/TRBV3-2	TRBD1	NA	TRBJ2-2	TGTGCTGCTACAGGGGGACGGAGAGGGACCGGGGAGCTGTTTTTT	CAATGGRRGTGELFF
TRBV6-1	NA	NA	TRBJ1-1	TGTGCCAGCAGTGAATCCAGGGGTGTAAACACTGAAGCTTTCTTT	CASSESRGVNTEAFF
TRBV11-3	NA	once	TRBJ2-3	TGTGCCAGCAGCTTCGAGAACGCGGGTACGCAGTATTTT	CASSFENAGTQYF
TRBV6-5	TRBD1	once	TRBJ1-5	TGTGCCAGTAGACAGGGGGCAGGTCAGCCCCAGCATTTT	CASRQGAGQPQHF
TRBV10-3	NA	few	TRBJ1-2	TGTGCCATCAGTGACGTTCTGGTGGAGAACTATGGCTACACCTTC	CAISDVLVENYGYTF
TRBV11-2	NA	NA	TRBJ2-5	TGTGCCAGCAGCAGTACCGGGCTCCAAGAGACCCAGTACTTC	CASSSTGLQETQYF
TRBV2	NA	NA	TRBJ2-5	TGTGCCAGCAGTCTCTTGAGGGAGACCCAGTACTTC	CASSLLRETQYF
TRBV27	TRBD1	NA	TRBJ1-2	TGTGCCAGCAGTGACCGGGACAGGGGCTATGGCTACACCTTC	CASSDRDRGYGYTF
TRBV3-1/TRBV3-2	NA	NA	TRBJ1-3	TGTGCCAGCAGCCAAGGGGGGGGAAACACCATATATTTT	CASSQGGGNTIYF
TRBV6-5	NA	few	TRBJ1-4	TGTGCCAGCAGTCCCTTGGGGAATGAAAAACTGTTTTTT	CASSPLGNEKLFF
TRBV12-3/TRBV12-4	NA	NA	TRBJ2-2	TGTGCCAGCATCAAGACGGGGACCGGGGAGCTGTTTTTT	CASIKTGTGELFF
TRBV30	NA	NA	TRBJ1-1	TGTGCCTGGAGTCGTTGGGGGACGAACACTGAAGCTTTCTTT	CAWSRWGTNTEAFF
TRBV19	TRBD1	NA	TRBJ1-1	TGTGCCAGTAGTATAGCAGGCAGGGGGCAAGGAGAAACTGAAGCTTTCTTT	CASSIAGRGQGETEAFF
TRBV18	NA	NA	TRBJ1-3	TGTGCCAGCTCACCACAGGGATCTGGAAACACCATATATTTT	CASSPQGSGNTIYF
TRBV19	NA	once	TRBJ2-6	TGTGCCACCCCGAAATCGGGGGCGCCCTCTGGGGCCAACGTCCTGACTTTC	CATPKSGAPSGANVLTF
TRBV29-1	NA	NA	TRBJ1-1	TGCAGCGTTGGGTCGGGGGGCCTTATGAACACTGAAGCTTTCTTT	CSVGSGGLMNTEAFF
TRBV6-5	TRBD1	NA	TRBJ1-2	TGTGCCAGCGGGTACCGGGACAGGGATGGCTACACCTTC	CASGYRDRDGYTF
TRBV5-1	TRBD2	NA	TRBJ2-1	TGCGCCAGCAGCTGGAGGACTAGCGGGGGGTACAATGAGCAGTTCTTC	CASSWRTSGGYNEQFF
TRBV9	NA	NA	TRBJ1-1	TGTGCCAGCAGCGATGAGAACAGGGATGGGGAAGCTTTCTTT	CASSDENRDGEAFF
TRBV12-3/TRBV12-4	NA	NA	TRBJ2-5	TGTGCCAGCAGTTTAGGGGAGACCCAGTACTTC	CASSLGETQYF
TRBV5-5	NA	once	TRBJ1-5	TGTGCCAGCAGCAGGGGAACCCAAGGGGATCAGCCCCAGCATTTT	CASSRGTQGDQPQHF
TRBV27	NA	once	TRBJ2-1	TGTGCCAGCAGTCCCGGGCCTAGCACCCACAATGAGCAGTTCTTC	CASSPGPSTHNEQFF